This T cell receptor (beta chain) comes out of a study of cytomegalovirus exposure and HLA in healthy donors. Looked up from germline, CDR1 is DFQATT and CDR2 is SNEGSKA (reference sequence). The CDR3 has 10 amino acids. The PCR contained 60 Vbeta and 13 Jbeta primers. Assay used: immunoSEQ multiplex PCR; TCRdb lists only in-frame clones, some missing. The data contain around 140,000 clones, approximately 78% of them singletons. The sample comprised PBMCs. The origin of this receptor is a woman aged 45-65 years in good health and CMV-seropositive. The chain carries TRBV20-1 and TRBJ1-1; D unclear. In DNA, the CDR3 is TGCAGGGCCAAGAACACTGAAGCTTTCTTT. This translates into CRAKNTEAFF.